This is a list of T cell receptor beta chains from one sample in a study of T cells after posttransplantation cyclophosphamide. Assay: immunoSEQ multiplex PCR; the TCRdb copy retains only in-frame clones and omits some. This sample comprises about 26,000 clones, none seen once only. Sequencing was performed on PBMCs. These receptors all come from a man aged 45-60 years in good health, CMV-negative, and a related stem cell transplant donor. Each CDR3 is given with its conserved first and last residue. D genes are given only for firm matches. For some rows the clone size is stated as once, few or many, or as a class when expanded; others skip it.

d_call clone_size j_call v_call cdr3_nt cdr3_aa
- many TRBJ1-1 TRBV5-4 TGTGCCAGCAGCTTGGGACAGAAAAACACTGAAGCTTTCTTT CASSLGQKNTEAFF
- many TRBJ1-5 TRBV30 TGTGCCTGGACGGGTGCGGGCAATCAGCCCCAGCATTTT CAWTGAGNQPQHF
TRBD1 many TRBJ1-4 TRBV18 TGTGCCAGCTCCCCCGGACAGGGGGCTTACAATGAAAAACTGTTTTTT CASSPGQGAYNEKLFF
TRBD2 many TRBJ2-3 TRBV30 TGTGCCTGGAGTGCCGGACTAGCGGGGATTCTAGATACGCAGTATTTT CAWSAGLAGILDTQYF
TRBD1 many TRBJ1-5 TRBV27 TGTGCCAGCAGTTTCCAGGACAGGGGTCAGCCCCAGCATTTT CASSFQDRGQPQHF
TRBD1 many TRBJ2-5 TRBV18 TGTGCCAGCTCACCTCCTTACAGGGGGCAGGGAGAGACCCAGTACTTC CASSPPYRGQGETQYF
- many TRBJ1-1 TRBV7-9 TGTGCCAGCAGCTTAGTTGCGGTAACTGAAGCTTTCTTT CASSLVAVTEAFF
- many TRBJ1-2 TRBV29-1 TGCAGCGCGGGGGAGGGTGACTATGGCTACACCTTC CSAGEGDYGYTF
TRBD1 many TRBJ1-4 TRBV7-6 TGTGCCAGCAGCTTCACACCGGGACAGGGCATAGAAAAACTGTTTTTT CASSFTPGQGIEKLFF
- many TRBJ1-4 TRBV7-9 TGTGCCAGCAGCTTAAACCTGCGAGAAAATGAAAAACTGTTTTTT CASSLNLRENEKLFF
- many TRBJ1-6 TRBV5-8 TGTGCCAGCTGGAAATATGGGGGGAATTCACCCCTCCACTTT CASWKYGGNSPLHF
TRBD1 many TRBJ1-5 TRBV28 TGTGCCAGCAGTTACGACAGGGAGGAGAATCAGCCCCAGCATTTT CASSYDREENQPQHF
- many TRBJ1-3 TRBV5-6 TGTGCCAGCAGCTTAACAAACCCGGCGGGCGGAAACACCATATATTTT CASSLTNPAGGNTIYF
- many TRBJ1-1 TRBV6-1 TGTGCCAGCAGTGTTCGGGGGACTGAAGCTTTCTTT CASSVRGTEAFF
- many TRBJ1-2 TRBV7-9 TGTGCCAGCAGCTCGGAGGGATGGCAGGCCCTATCTGGCTACACCTTC CASSSEGWQALSGYTF
- many TRBJ1-2 TRBV14 TGTGCCAGCAGCCTCTACGGGACAAGCTATGGCTACACCTTC CASSLYGTSYGYTF
TRBD1 many TRBJ2-7 TRBV6-1 TGTGCCAGTTTCGGACAGGTCTACGAGCAGTACTTC CASFGQVYEQYF
- many TRBJ2-1 TRBV5-6 TGTGCCAGCAGCTTCCCGACTGGCACCTACAATGAGCAGTTCTTC CASSFPTGTYNEQFF
- few TRBJ1-1 TRBV6-5 TGTGCCAGCAGGATTGGACGGACGGGGACTGAAGCTTTCTTT CASRIGRTGTEAFF
- many TRBJ2-2 TRBV5-8 TGTGCCAGCAGCTTCCGCGGGCGCACCGGGGAGCTGTTTTTT CASSFRGRTGELFF
TRBD2 many TRBJ2-1 TRBV28 TGTGCCAGCAGTTTATTCCCCCTCACTAGCGGATTCTACAATGAGCAGTTCTTC CASSLFPLTSGFYNEQFF
TRBD1 few TRBJ2-3 TRBV9 TGTGCCAGCAGCGTAGGGGGGACAGGGTTCGCAGCTGGACCAGGTACGCAGTATTTT CASSVGGTGFAAGPGTQYF
- many TRBJ2-2 TRBV25-1 TGTGCCAGCAGTGGTCAGGACGGGATCTCTACCGGGGAGCTGTTTTTT CASSGQDGISTGELFF
- many TRBJ2-1 TRBV5-1 TGCGCCAGCAGGGAGGCGGTGAACAATGAGCAGTTCTTC CASREAVNNEQFF
- many TRBJ2-1 TRBV7-3 TGTGCCAGCAGCCCCCGGACAGCCTACAATGAGCAGTTCTTC CASSPRTAYNEQFF
- many TRBJ2-7 TRBV28 TGTGCCAGCAGTATGGGGGGACCCACGACCTACGAGCAGTACTTC CASSMGGPTTYEQYF
- many TRBJ2-6 TRBV19 TGTGGAACGGGTCCCTCTGGGGCCAACGTCCTGACTTTC CGTGPSGANVLTF
- many TRBJ1-1 TRBV5-4 TGTGCCAGCAGCCGAAATCAGGGGCAGGACACTGAAGCTTTCTTT CASSRNQGQDTEAFF
- - TRBJ1-2 TRBV29-1 TGCAGCGGTGGAGAGGCGGGACCCTATGGCTACACCTTC CSGGEAGPYGYTF
TRBD1 many TRBJ1-2 TRBV7-2 TGTGCCAGCAACAGAGGAGGGGGCGCTGGGGGCTACACCTTC CASNRGGGAGGYTF
TRBD1 few TRBJ2-7 TRBV7-3 TGTGCCAGCAGCTTTGACAGGGGATACGAGCAGTACTTC CASSFDRGYEQYF
- many TRBJ2-7 TRBV18 TGTGCCAGCTCACCAGTCGGGGGATACGAGCAGTACTTC CASSPVGGYEQYF
TRBD1 many TRBJ2-7 TRBV6-5 TGTGCCAGCGGCGTGGGGGGACAGGGGTACGAGCAGTACTTC CASGVGGQGYEQYF
TRBD2 many TRBJ2-1 TRBV6-1 TGTGCCAGCAGTGTTCCCTGGGGGCGGGAGGGGGGTAATGAGCAGTTCTTC CASSVPWGREGGNEQFF
- many TRBJ1-4 TRBV9 TGTGCCAGCAGCGAGGGGGGGACCGGGTCTAATGAAAAACTGTTTTTT CASSEGGTGSNEKLFF
TRBD2 many TRBJ2-1 TRBV5-4 TGTGCCAGCAGCACCGGTGGGGCGGCGGGAGGCAATGAGCAGTTCTTC CASSTGGAAGGNEQFF
TRBD2 many TRBJ2-7 TRBV7-2 TGTGCCAGCAGCCTGGGACTCGGGAGGTCCTACGAGCAGTACTTC CASSLGLGRSYEQYF
TRBD2 many TRBJ2-7 TRBV5-1 TGCGCCAGCAGCTTGGTGACGGGAGGGCCCTACGAGCAGTACTTC CASSLVTGGPYEQYF
TRBD2 many TRBJ2-5 TRBV27 TGTGCCAGCAGCAAACTAGCGGGGATTGGAACCCAGTACTTC CASSKLAGIGTQYF
- many TRBJ2-3 TRBV19 TGTGCCACCAAACAGGGTGGGGCAGATACGCAGTATTTT CATKQGGADTQYF
- many TRBJ2-3 TRBV30 TGTGCCTGGAGTGTACCCCCCCGGTCAGATACGCAGTATTTT CAWSVPPRSDTQYF
- many TRBJ1-2 TRBV5-1 TGCGCCAGCAGCCCAGACCCGACAGCCATCTATGGCTACACCTTC CASSPDPTAIYGYTF
- many TRBJ1-4 TRBV18 TGTGCCAGCTCACCACGAGATGAAAAACTGTTTTTT CASSPRDEKLFF
TRBD1 many TRBJ2-2 TRBV28 TGTGCCAGCGACGGGACAGGGGGCAACACCGGGGAGCTGTTTTTT CASDGTGGNTGELFF